This is a list of T cell receptor beta chains from one sample in a study of blood T cells in healthy people across ages. TCRdb processed the 5' RACE reads anew with MiXCR; each CDR3 protein has one entry. Counted here are about 970,000 distinct CDR3 sequences, roughly half occurring once; the ten biggest clones make up roughly 23%. Sequenced: blood. These receptors were collected from a woman aged 60-70 years in good health. The CDR3 runs from the conserved cysteine through the conserved F or W. A D gene is named only where the DNA matches it firmly. Only part of the rows carry a size: once, few, many, or a class if the clone is expanded.

clone size	V gene	D gene	J gene	CDR3 DNA	CDR3 protein
.	TRBV20-1	TRBD2	TRBJ2-7	TGCAGTGCTAGCTGGCGCGGGAGATTCTACGAGCAGTACTTC	CSASWRGRFYEQYF
few	TRBV10-3	.	TRBJ1-2	TGTGCCATCAGTGTTGATCTTCTTTCGGGATATGGCTACACCTTC	CAISVDLLSGYGYTF
few	TRBV20-1	.	TRBJ1-1	TGCAGTGCTAGAGAGCGTCCGAACGCTGAAGCTTTCTTT	CSARERPNAEAFF
.	TRBV29-1	.	TRBJ2-5	TGCAGCGTGCCCCCCCCGAGGGTAGCGAGGCAAGAGACCCAGTACTTC	CSVPPPRVARQETQYF
.	TRBV20-1	.	TRBJ2-7	TGCAGTGCCTCAATGGACGGTACCTACGAGCAGTACTTC	CSASMDGTYEQYF
.	TRBV4-1	TRBD1	TRBJ1-4	TGCGCCAGCAGCCCAGAAGGGACAGGGGCTGAAAAACTGTTTTTT	CASSPEGTGAEKLFF
.	TRBV20-1	.	TRBJ1-1	TGCAGTGCTAGAACAGGGCAGGTGGTGAACACTGAAGCTTTCTTT	CSARTGQVVNTEAFF
few	TRBV24-1	.	TRBJ1-4	TGTGCCACCATCGGGAGAGGAAGTGAAAAACTGTTTTTT	CATIGRGSEKLFF
.	TRBV12-3/TRBV12-4	.	TRBJ2-1	TGTGCCAGCCAGGCAGGCTTAGAGATTGGAGAGCAGTTCTTC	CASQAGLEIGEQFF
.	TRBV10-2	.	TRBJ2-1	TGCGCCAGCAGTGAACCCGGGGACTACAATGAGCAGTTCTTC	CASSEPGDYNEQFF
.	TRBV18	.	TRBJ2-5	TGTGCCAGCTCGCCAACTAGTTTTGAGACCCAGTACTTC	CASSPTSFETQYF
.	TRBV20-1	.	TRBJ2-7	TGCAGTGCTAGGATCAGCCGCTACGAGCAGTACTTC	CSARISRYEQYF
.	TRBV9	TRBD2	TRBJ2-7	TGTGCCAGCAGCGTAGATGTGGCGGGAGGTAGCTACGAGCAGTACTTC	CASSVDVAGGSYEQYF
.	TRBV29-1	.	TRBJ1-1	TGCAGCGCCGGTCTTGGGGTTGTCACTGAAGCTTTCTTT	CSAGLGVVTEAFF
.	TRBV29-1	.	TRBJ2-5	TGCAGCGCTCTCAGGGCCGAGACCCAGTACTTC	CSALRAETQYF
once	TRBV7-8	.	TRBJ2-5	TGTGCCAGCAGCTTAACGACAGTAGAGACCCAGTACTTC	CASSLTTVETQYF
.	TRBV9	.	TRBJ2-3	TGTGCCAGCAGCGTAGGCCCAACTCCGGATACGCAGTATTTT	CASSVGPTPDTQYF
.	TRBV9	TRBD1	TRBJ2-7	TGTGCCAGCAGCGCCCGGGATCGGGACAGACGGGGCGAGCAGTACTTC	CASSARDRDRRGEQYF
few	TRBV4-2	.	TRBJ2-3	TGTGCCAGCAGCCATACTGGGCCCGGGAGCGGCACAGATACGCAGTATTTT	CASSHTGPGSGTDTQYF
few	TRBV7-9	TRBD1	TRBJ1-5	TGTGCCAGCAGCTTAGGGGACAGGGTGCCTCAGCCCCAGCATTTT	CASSLGDRVPQPQHF
few	TRBV7-9	.	TRBJ2-7	TGTGCCAGCAGCCGGGGGACGGGACAGCTTGAGCAGTACTTC	CASSRGTGQLEQYF
.	TRBV5-1	.	TRBJ2-4	TGCGCCAGCAGCTTGTCCGAGGGGCGCTACATCCAGTACTTC	CASSLSEGRYIQYF
few	TRBV5-1	TRBD2	TRBJ2-3	TGCGCCAGCAGCTTGGCCGGGACTAGGGGAGATACGCAGTATTTT	CASSLAGTRGDTQYF
.	TRBV5-5	.	TRBJ2-4	TGTGCCAGCAGCCCCCTGGCAGGGGGGGCCAATGAGCAGTACTTC	CASSPLAGGANEQYF
.	TRBV12-3/TRBV12-4	TRBD2	TRBJ2-5	TGTGCCAGCAGTTTTGGGGGACTAGCGAAAGGGGTTAAAGAGACCCAGTACTTC	CASSFGGLAKGVKETQYF
.	TRBV7-9	.	TRBJ1-1	TGTGCCAGCAGCCGTCAGGGAGTCACTGAAGCTTTCTTT	CASSRQGVTEAFF
.	TRBV20-1	TRBD1	TRBJ1-5	TGCAGTGCTAGAGAGGACAGGGGGCTTTTGGGTAATCAGCCCCAGCATTTT	CSAREDRGLLGNQPQHF
.	TRBV11-2	TRBD1	TRBJ2-7	TGTGCCAGCAGCCCCGGGACAGGTGGGGTCGGGTACGAGCAGTACTTC	CASSPGTGGVGYEQYF
few	TRBV20-1	TRBD2	TRBJ2-3	TGCAGTGCTAGTCATTTGGCGGGAGGAGGCACAGATACGCAGTATTTT	CSASHLAGGGTDTQYF
.	TRBV20-1	.	TRBJ2-7	TGCAGTGCTAGAGGGGATGCCGGGGTCGAGCAGTACTTC	CSARGDAGVEQYF